This TCR beta chain was recovered during a study of T cells in Graves' hyperthyroidism and ophthalmopathy. Broader study findings: For ophthalmopathy, model prediction preceded onset by a median about 6 months. The blood repertoire included most of the expanded thyroid clonotypes above 0.001.

This clonotype turned up a few times. Antigen: not known. Those patients with uncontrolled infection, other autoimmune disease, pregnancy or lactation were excluded. The PBMCs studied were ones that came from roughly 9.1 ml fresh peripheral blood. TCR beta CDR3 regions were amplified from RNA transcripts. A first-round RT-PCR of the TCR CDR3 used the HTBI primer set. TCRdb analysed the multiplex PCR reads with MiXCR anew, one entry per CDR3 protein. The table records around 390,000 distinct CDR3 sequences, more than 14% of them present only once. Sequences were obtained from blood. The receptor comes from a woman in her twenties or thirties with Graves' ophthalmopathy.

DNA for the CDR3: TGTGCCAGCAGTTACACCGACGGGGGCTCCTACGAGCAGTACTTC. Translating it yields CASSYTDGGSYEQYF. This chain joins TRBV6-5 and TRBJ2-7; D is possibly TRBD2 (6 bases). Germline CDR1 and CDR2: MNHEY and SVGAGI. The length of the CDR3 is 15 residues. V was pared by 2 bases and J by 0 bases, with 11 bases between.